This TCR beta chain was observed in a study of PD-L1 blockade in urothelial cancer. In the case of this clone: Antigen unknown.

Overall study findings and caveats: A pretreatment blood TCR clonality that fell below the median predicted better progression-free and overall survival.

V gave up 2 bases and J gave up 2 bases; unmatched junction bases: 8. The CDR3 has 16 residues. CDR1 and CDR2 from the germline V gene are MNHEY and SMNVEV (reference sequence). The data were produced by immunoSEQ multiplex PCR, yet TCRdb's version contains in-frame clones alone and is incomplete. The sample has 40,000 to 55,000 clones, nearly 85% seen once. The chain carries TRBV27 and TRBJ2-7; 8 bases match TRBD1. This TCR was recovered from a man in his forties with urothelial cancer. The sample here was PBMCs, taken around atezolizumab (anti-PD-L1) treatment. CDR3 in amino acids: CASSLIPTGVTYEQYF. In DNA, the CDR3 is TGTGCCAGCAGTTTAATCCCGACAGGGGTAACCTACGAGCAGTACTTC.